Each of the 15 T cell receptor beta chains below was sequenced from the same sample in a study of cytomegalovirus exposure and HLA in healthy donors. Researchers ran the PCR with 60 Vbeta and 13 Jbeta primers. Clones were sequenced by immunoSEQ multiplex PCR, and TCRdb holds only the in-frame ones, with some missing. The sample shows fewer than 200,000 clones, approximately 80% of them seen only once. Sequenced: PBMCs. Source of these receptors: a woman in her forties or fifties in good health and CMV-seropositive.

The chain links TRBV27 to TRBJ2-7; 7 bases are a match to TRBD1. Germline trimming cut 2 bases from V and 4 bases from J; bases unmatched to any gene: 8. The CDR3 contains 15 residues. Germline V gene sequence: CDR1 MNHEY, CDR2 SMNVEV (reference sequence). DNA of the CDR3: TGTGCCAGCAGTTTAAACCCGGGACAGACTTACGAGCAGTACTTC. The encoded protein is CASSLNPGQTYEQYF.

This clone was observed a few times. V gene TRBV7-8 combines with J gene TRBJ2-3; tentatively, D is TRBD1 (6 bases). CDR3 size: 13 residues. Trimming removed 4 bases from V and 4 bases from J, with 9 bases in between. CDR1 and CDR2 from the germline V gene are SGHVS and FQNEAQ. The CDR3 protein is CASSSGQPDTQYF. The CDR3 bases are TGTGCCAGCAGCTCTGGACAGCCAGATACGCAGTATTTT.

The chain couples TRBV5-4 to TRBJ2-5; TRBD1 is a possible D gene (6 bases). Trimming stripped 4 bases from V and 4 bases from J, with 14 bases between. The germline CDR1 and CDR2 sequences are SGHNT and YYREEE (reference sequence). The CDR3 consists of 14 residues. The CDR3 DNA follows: TGTGCCAGCAGCCGAACAGGGCCGGGAGAGACCCAGTACTTC. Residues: CASSRTGPGETQYF.

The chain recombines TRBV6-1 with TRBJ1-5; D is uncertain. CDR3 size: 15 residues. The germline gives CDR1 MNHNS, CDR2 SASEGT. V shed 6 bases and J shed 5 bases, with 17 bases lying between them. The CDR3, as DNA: TGTGCCAGCAGGGTGGGTTCGGGGATGCATCAGCCCCAGCATTTT. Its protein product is CASRVGSGMHQPQHF.

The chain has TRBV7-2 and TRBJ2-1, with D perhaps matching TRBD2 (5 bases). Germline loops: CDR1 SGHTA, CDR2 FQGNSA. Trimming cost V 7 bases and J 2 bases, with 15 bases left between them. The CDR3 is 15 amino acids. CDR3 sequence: CASNERTETYNEQFF. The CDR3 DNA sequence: TGTGCCAGCAACGAACGGACTGAAACCTACAATGAGCAGTTCTTC.

The CDR3 reads CSGRSGTYNEQFF. The CDR3 DNA is TGCAGCGGCAGAAGCGGGACCTACAATGAGCAGTTCTTC. This rearrangement joins TRBV29-1 to TRBJ2-1; 7 bases align to TRBD2. V lost 7 bases, J lost 2 bases, and 5 bases stayed unmatched. CDR1 is SQVTM, CDR2 ANQGSEA, per germline. This CDR3 is built from 13 residues.

In DNA form, the CDR3 reads TGTGCCAGCAGACTTAACAGGGAGACTGAAGCTTTCTTT. Encoded protein: CASRLNRETEAFF. The chain is built from TRBV6-5 and TRBJ1-1, with a weak D call TRBD1 (6 bases). V was trimmed by 6 bases and J by 5 bases, leaving 13 bases between them. Germline V CDR1 and CDR2: MNHEY, SVGAGI. The length of the CDR3 is 13 residues.

The CDR3 spells CASSSTGQDRDEQYF. CDR3 DNA: TGTGCCAGCAGCTCGACTGGACAGGACAGGGACGAGCAGTACTTC. The chain couples TRBV5-4 to TRBJ2-7; TRBD1 aligns across 8 bases. This CDR3 has 15 residues. J gave up 5 bases and V 3 bases, and 10 bases lay outside the gene matches. Looked up from germline, CDR1 is SGHNT and CDR2 is YYREEE (reference sequence).

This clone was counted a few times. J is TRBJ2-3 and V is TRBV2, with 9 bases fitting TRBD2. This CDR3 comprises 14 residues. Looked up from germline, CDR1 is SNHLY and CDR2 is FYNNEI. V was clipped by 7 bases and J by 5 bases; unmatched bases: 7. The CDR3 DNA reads TGTGCCAGCATGGTAGCGGGAGCAATAGATACGCAGTATTTT. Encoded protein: CASMVAGAIDTQYF.

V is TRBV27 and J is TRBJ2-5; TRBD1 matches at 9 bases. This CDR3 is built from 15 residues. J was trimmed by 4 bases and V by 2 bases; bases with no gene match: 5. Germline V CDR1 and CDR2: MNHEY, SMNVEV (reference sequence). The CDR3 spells CASSLGQGLGETQYF. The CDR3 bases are TGTGCCAGCAGTTTAGGACAGGGGTTAGGAGAGACCCAGTACTTC.

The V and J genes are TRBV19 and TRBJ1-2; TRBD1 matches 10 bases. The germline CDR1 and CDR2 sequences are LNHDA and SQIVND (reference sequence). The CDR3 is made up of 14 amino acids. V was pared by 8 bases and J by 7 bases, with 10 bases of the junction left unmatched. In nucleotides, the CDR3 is TGTGCCAGTCAGTCCGGGACAGGGGTCGGTGGCTACACCTTC. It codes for CASQSGTGVGGYTF.

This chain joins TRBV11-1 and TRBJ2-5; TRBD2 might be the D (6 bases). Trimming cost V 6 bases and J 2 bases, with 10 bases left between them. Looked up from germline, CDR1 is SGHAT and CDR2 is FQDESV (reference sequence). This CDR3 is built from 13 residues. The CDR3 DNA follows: TGTGCCAGCAGACGGGGGTGGCAAGAGACCCAGTACTTC. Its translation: CASRRGWQETQYF.

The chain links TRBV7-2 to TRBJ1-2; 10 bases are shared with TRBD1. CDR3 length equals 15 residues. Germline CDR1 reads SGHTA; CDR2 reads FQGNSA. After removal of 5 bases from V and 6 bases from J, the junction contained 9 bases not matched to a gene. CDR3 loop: CASSPGTGVANGYTF. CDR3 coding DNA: TGTGCCAGCAGCCCCGGGACAGGGGTGGCAAATGGCTACACCTTC.

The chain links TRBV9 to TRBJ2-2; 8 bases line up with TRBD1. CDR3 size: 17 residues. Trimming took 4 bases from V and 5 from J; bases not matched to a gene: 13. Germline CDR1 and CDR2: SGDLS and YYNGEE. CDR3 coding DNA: TGTGCCAGCAGCATTTCAGGGGGCGCGAGTAGAACCGGGGAGCTGTTTTTT. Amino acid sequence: CASSISGGASRTGELFF.

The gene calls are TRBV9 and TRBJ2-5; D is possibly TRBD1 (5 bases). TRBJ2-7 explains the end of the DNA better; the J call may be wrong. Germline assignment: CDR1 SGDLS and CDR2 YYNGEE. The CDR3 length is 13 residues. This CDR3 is CASSVSTGYEQYF. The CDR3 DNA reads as TGTGCCAGCAGCGTGTCCACAGGCTACGAGCAGTACTTC.